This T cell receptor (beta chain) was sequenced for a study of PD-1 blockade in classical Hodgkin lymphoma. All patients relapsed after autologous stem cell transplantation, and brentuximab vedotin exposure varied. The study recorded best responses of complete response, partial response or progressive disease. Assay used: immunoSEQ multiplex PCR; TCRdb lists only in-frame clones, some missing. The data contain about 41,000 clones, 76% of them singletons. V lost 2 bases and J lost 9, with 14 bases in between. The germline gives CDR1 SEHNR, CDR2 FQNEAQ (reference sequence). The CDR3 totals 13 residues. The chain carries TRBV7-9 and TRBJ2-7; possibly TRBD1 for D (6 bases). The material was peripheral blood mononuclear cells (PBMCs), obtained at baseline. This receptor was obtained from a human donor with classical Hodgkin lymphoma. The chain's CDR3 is CASSLSESTGQYF. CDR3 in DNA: TGTGCCAGCAGCTTAAGTGAGTCGACAGGGCAGTACTTC.